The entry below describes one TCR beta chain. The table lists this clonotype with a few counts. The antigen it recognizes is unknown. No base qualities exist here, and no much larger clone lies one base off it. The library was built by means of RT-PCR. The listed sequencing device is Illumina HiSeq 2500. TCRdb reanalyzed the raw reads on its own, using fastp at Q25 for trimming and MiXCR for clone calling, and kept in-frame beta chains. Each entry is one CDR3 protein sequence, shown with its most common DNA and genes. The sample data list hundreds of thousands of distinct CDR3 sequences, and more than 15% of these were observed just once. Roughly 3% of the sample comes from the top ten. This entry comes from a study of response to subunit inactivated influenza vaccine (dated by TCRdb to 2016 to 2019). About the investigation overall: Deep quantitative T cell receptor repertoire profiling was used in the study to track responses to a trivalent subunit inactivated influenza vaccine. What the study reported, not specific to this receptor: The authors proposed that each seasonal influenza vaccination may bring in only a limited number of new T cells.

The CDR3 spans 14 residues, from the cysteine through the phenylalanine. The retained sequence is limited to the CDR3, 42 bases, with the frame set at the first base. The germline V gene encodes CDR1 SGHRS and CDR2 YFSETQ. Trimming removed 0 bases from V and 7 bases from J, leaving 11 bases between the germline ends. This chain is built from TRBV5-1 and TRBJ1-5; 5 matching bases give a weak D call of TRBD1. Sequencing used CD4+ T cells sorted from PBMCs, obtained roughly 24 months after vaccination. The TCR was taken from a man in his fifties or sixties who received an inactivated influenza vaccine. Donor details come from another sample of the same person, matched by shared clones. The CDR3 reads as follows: CASSLGASGQPQHF. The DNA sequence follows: TGCGCCAGCAGCTTGGGGGCCTCAGGGCAGCCCCAGCATTTT.